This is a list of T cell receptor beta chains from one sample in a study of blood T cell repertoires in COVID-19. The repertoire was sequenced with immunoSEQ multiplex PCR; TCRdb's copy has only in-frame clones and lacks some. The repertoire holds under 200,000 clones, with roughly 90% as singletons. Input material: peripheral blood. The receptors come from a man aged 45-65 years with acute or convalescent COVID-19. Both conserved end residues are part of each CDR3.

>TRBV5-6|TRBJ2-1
CASSLEERGAYNEQFF
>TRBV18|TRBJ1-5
CASSPGEGGSSQPQHF
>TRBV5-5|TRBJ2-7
CASSLGVHEQYF
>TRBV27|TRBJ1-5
CASSPQQGARQPQHF
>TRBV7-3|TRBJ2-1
CASSLDSLNEQFF
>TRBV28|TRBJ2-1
CASSSTGKEQFF
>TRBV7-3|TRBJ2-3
CASSLGQGITDTQYF
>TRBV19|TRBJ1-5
CASTADRGINQPQHF
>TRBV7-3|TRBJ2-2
CASSSFETRFGELFF
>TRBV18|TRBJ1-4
CASSPGRVNEKLFF
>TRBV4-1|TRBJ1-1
CASSQVPRLGDSNTEAFF
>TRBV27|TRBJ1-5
CASSLSKTGLEPQHF
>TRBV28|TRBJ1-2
CASSLGGANYGYTF
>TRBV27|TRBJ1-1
CASSDLLGQGNFF
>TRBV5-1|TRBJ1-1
CASSSGAMNTEAFF
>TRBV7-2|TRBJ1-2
CASSLATENYGYTF
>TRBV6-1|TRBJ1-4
CASSELWASNEKLFF
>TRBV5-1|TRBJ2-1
CASSSEGSYNEQFF
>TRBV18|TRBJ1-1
CASSRRDTEAFF
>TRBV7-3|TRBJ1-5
CASRYEGQGDANQPQHF
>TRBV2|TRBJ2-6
CASSLGANVLTF
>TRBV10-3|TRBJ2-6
CAHGQAHSGANVLTF
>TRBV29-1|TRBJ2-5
CSVDGVSETQYF
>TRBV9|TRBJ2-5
CASSEGETQYF
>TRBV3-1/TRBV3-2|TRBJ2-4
CASSQATLAGKNIQYF
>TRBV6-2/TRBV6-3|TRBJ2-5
CASSLGGVAGGPGQETQYF
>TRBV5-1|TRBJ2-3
CASSPDRADTQYF
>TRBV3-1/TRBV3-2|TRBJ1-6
CASSQGAYNSPLHF
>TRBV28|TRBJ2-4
CASNEAGLAKNIQYF
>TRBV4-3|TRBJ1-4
CASSQEPGTGGEKLFF
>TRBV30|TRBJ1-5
CAWSGGPNQPQHF
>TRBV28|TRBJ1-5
CASSPSLSNQPQHF
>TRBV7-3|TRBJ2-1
CASSLWGTSGGYNEQFF
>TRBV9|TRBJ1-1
CASSVDIKEGRGVAFF
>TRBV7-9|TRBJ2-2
CASSRQGDTGELFF
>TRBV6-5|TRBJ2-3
CATSRIAGGPDTQYF
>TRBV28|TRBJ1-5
CASSADRVYSNQPQHF